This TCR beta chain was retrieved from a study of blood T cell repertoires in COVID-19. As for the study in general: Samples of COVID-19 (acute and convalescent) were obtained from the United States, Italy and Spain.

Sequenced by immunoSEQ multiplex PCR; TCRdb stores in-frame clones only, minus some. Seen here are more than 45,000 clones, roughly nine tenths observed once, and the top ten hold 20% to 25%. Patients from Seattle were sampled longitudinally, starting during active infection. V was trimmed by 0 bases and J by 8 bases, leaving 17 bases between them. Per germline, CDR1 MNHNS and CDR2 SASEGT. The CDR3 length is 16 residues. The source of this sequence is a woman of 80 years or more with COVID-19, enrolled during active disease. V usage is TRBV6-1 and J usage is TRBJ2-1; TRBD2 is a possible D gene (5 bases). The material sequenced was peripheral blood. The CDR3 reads CASSEAIRASPDEQFF. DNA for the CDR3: TGTGCCAGCAGTGAAGCGATCCGGGCTAGCCCGGATGAGCAGTTCTTC.